Shown below are 9 T cell receptor beta chains from a single sample sequenced in a study of cytomegalovirus exposure and HLA in healthy donors. Libraries were prepared by immunoSEQ multiplex PCR; TCRdb keeps only in-frame clonotypes and omits some of them. Among about 300,000 clones listed, approximately 88% were seen once. Sequencing used PBMCs. These receptor sequences come from a woman aged 18-29 years in good health and CMV-seronegative.

This chain links TRBV5-5 with TRBJ2-7; no firm D call. The germline gives CDR1 SGHKS, CDR2 YYEKEE (reference sequence). CDR3 length: 11 residues. V lost 4 bases, J lost 3 bases, and 5 bases lay in between. DNA of the CDR3: TGTGCCAGCAGCCTAAACTACGAGCAGTACTTC. This translates into CASSLNYEQYF.

This chain joins TRBV5-1 and TRBJ2-2; 7 nucleotides align to TRBD1. J was trimmed by 4 bases and V by 2 bases; bases with no gene match: 23. Germline V CDR1 and CDR2: SGHRS, YFSETQ. The CDR3 runs 21 residues. CDR3 nucleotides: TGCGCCAGCAGCTTTGTATCCCAAGCCCACAGGGGTCGGAAGGGCACCGGGGAGCTGTTTTTT. Its protein is CASSFVSQAHRGRKGTGELFF. Complete variable domain (other parts from reference TRBV5-1 and TRBJ2-2): KAGVTQTPRYLIKTRGQQVTLSCSPISGHRSVSWYQQTPGQGLQFLFEYFSETQRNKGNFPGRFSGRQFSNSRSEMNVSTLELGDSALYLCASSFVSQAHRGRKGTGELFFGEGSRLTVL.

The sample holds one count of this clone. This rearrangement joins TRBV28 to TRBJ2-7; 9 nucleotides agree with TRBD2. V shed 6 bases and J 7 bases; nucleotides not matched to a gene: 13. The CDR3 is made up of 15 amino acids. Germline V lookup: CDR1 MDHEN, CDR2 SYDVKM. CDR3 loop: CASSRGRLAEREQYF. In DNA form, the CDR3 reads TGTGCCAGCAGCCGAGGTCGACTAGCGGAGCGGGAGCAGTACTTC.

V gene TRBV15 combines with J gene TRBJ2-7; no clear D. V was shortened by 0 bases and J by 2 bases, with 23 bases between the two germline ends. There are 19 residues in the CDR3. CDR1 and CDR2 from the germline V gene are LNHNV and YYDKDF (reference sequence). CDR3 residues: CATSRDYVEVFLPTYEQYF. The CDR3 DNA follows: TGTGCCACCAGCAGAGATTATGTAGAGGTATTCCTACCTACCTACGAGCAGTACTTC.

This chain uses TRBV2 with TRBJ1-4, with D unclear. The CDR3 has 11 residues. The V gene lost 6 bases and the J gene lost 12 bases, with 11 bases spanning the gap. Looked up from germline, CDR1 is SNHLY and CDR2 is FYNNEI. The CDR3 DNA reads TGTGCCAGCAGCGAAACAGTAGAACTGTTTTTT. This sequence encodes CASSETVELFF.

CDR3 in amino acids: CASSQRGRFTDTQYF. DNA for the CDR3: TGTGCCAGCAGCCAACGCGGGAGGTTCACAGATACGCAGTATTTT. V is TRBV13 and J is TRBJ2-3; 8 nucleotides line up with TRBD2. This CDR3 contains 15 residues. The V gene end was trimmed by 5 bases and the J gene end by 2 bases; junction bases not matched to a gene: 6. Germline-derived CDR1 and CDR2 are PRHDT and FYEKMQ (reference sequence). Full variable domain (outside the CDR3, taken from reference TRBV13 and TRBJ2-3): AAGVIQSPRHLIKEKRETATLKCYPIPRHDTVYWYQQGPGQDPQFLISFYEKMQSDKGSIPDRFSAQQFSDYHSELNMSSLELGDSALYFCASSQRGRFTDTQYFGPGTRLTVL.

The V call is TRBV18, the J call TRBJ2-5, with D unresolved. Trimming cost V 6 bases and J 3 bases, with 5 bases left between them. The germline V gene encodes CDR1 KGHSH and CDR2 LQKENI. The CDR3 covers 11 residues. The CDR3 DNA reads as TGTGCCAGCTCTTCAAAAGAGACCCAGTACTTC. Protein product: CASSSKETQYF.

This chain joins TRBV13 and TRBJ2-1; 10 bases fit TRBD2. Germline V gene lookup returns CDR1 PRHDT and CDR2 FYEKMQ (reference sequence). The CDR3 contains 14 residues. V was pared by 5 bases and J by 7 bases, with 5 bases of the junction left unmatched. CDR3 nucleotides: TGTGCCAGCAGCCCTAGCGGGAGATATAATGAGCAGTTCTTC. Encoded protein: CASSPSGRYNEQFF. Full variable domain (rest looked up from reference TRBV13 and TRBJ2-1): AAGVIQSPRHLIKEKRETATLKCYPIPRHDTVYWYQQGPGQDPQFLISFYEKMQSDKGSIPDRFSAQQFSDYHSELNMSSLELGDSALYFCASSPSGRYNEQFFGPGTRLTVL.

This rearrangement joins TRBV28 to TRBJ2-7; D perhaps matches TRBD1 (6 bases). CDR1 and CDR2 from the germline V gene are MDHEN and SYDVKM. Trimming took off 8 bases at V and 3 bases at J, with 8 bases between the two ends. This CDR3 comprises 11 residues. CDR3 sequence (DNA): TGTGCCAGCGGACAGAACTACGAGCAGTACTTC. Encoded protein: CASGQNYEQYF.